The clone carrying this T cell receptor (beta chain) was counted a single time. The antigen is not known. The germline gives CDR1 SEHNR, CDR2 FQNEAQ (reference sequence). V lost 2 bases, J lost 8 bases, and 12 bases lay in between. The CDR3 runs 14 residues. The data derive from a study of T cell responses to AZD1222 COVID-19 vaccine. Study-level background: Second-dose groups at about 4 or about 12 weeks were pooled. Overall study findings and caveats: Repertoire sampling occurred only after the peak T cell response. The study reported that nearly half of spike-specific TCRs target unmutated variant regions.

This table comes from immunoSEQ multiplex PCR, and its TCRdb copy is limited to in-frame clones, with some not included. The sample shows about 130,000 clones, roughly 92% of them seen only once. The chain has TRBV7-9 and TRBJ1-4; a weak D match, TRBD1 (5 bases). This sample comprised peripheral blood, obtained on day 0 of AZD1222 vaccination. The clonotype originates from an adult in good health. The CDR3 protein is CASSLSGGDEKLFF. The CDR3 bases are TGTGCCAGCAGCTTATCGGGGGGAGACGAAAAACTGTTTTTT.